These T cell receptor beta chains were read from a single sample in a study of PD-1 blockade in classical Hodgkin lymphoma. The table came from immunoSEQ multiplex PCR; TCRdb's copy has only in-frame clones and leaves some out. The data contain fewer than 25,000 clones, more than 60% of them singletons. Material: peripheral blood mononuclear cells (PBMCs), obtained before the second cycle of nivolumab. The receptor set was obtained from a human donor with classical Hodgkin lymphoma. CDR3s include the opening cysteine and the closing phenylalanine or tryptophan. Fields, in order: CDR3 length, clone size, J gene, D gene, V gene, CDR3 DNA, CDR3 protein. The D gene is left open where the match is weak. The listing skips clone size in some rows; elsewhere it reads once, few, many or a size class.

15,NA,TRBJ1-2,NA,TRBV27,TGTGCCAGCAGTTTTGGAGGGACGCATAACTATGGCTACACCTTC,CASSFGGTHNYGYTF
14,NA,TRBJ1-1,NA,TRBV6-5,TGTGCCAGCAGCCCGGGGGGGATGAACACTGAAGCTTTCTTT,CASSPGGMNTEAFF
16,NA,TRBJ1-1,TRBD1,TRBV5-1,TGCGCCAGCAGCTTGGCCGTTGGGACAGGGGGAGATGAAGCTTTCTTT,CASSLAVGTGGDEAFF
11,NA,TRBJ2-1,NA,TRBV21-1,TGTGCCGTAAACGAGGACAATGAGCAGTTCTTC,CAVNEDNEQFF
15,NA,TRBJ2-5,TRBD1,TRBV10-2,TGCGCCAGCAGTGAGACAGGGGGGTACCAAGAGACCCAGTACTTC,CASSETGGYQETQYF
16,NA,TRBJ1-4,NA,TRBV7-9,TGTGCCAGCAGCTTAGCGGCTTTGGGGCTTGGCGAAAAACTGTTTTTT,CASSLAALGLGEKLFF
14,NA,TRBJ1-2,NA,TRBV10-3,TGTGCCATCAGTGAGTGGCAGGAGAACTATGGCTACACCTTC,CAISEWQENYGYTF
16,NA,TRBJ2-6,TRBD2,TRBV5-6,TGTGCCAGCAGCTTCCGGGCGGGAGCTGGGGCCAACGTCCTGACTTTC,CASSFRAGAGANVLTF
15,NA,TRBJ2-2,NA,TRBV25-1,TGTGCCAGCAGTGAGAATAGGCCGAACACCGGGGAGCTGTTTTTT,CASSENRPNTGELFF
12,NA,TRBJ2-4,NA,TRBV6-1,TGTGCCAGCAGTGTACAGAAAAACATTCAGTACTTC,CASSVQKNIQYF
15,NA,TRBJ2-7,TRBD1,TRBV18,TGTGCCAGCTCACCTAGACAGGGGTCTAGGTACGAGCAGTACTTC,CASSPRQGSRYEQYF
15,once,TRBJ1-4,NA,TRBV5-4,TGTGCCAGCAGCTCGATGGGGGGGGCGAGTGAAAAACTGTTTTTT,CASSSMGGASEKLFF
12,few,TRBJ2-3,NA,TRBV4-1,TGCGCCAGCAGCCAAGACCCTTATACGCAGTATTTT,CASSQDPYTQYF
14,NA,TRBJ2-7,TRBD1,TRBV30,TGTGCCTGGAGTCTCGGACAGGTGGTTTATGAGCAGTACTTC,CAWSLGQVVYEQYF
15,NA,TRBJ2-7,NA,TRBV6-1,TGTGCCAGCAGTGAAGCGAGGGGACTTACCTACGAGCAGTACTTC,CASSEARGLTYEQYF
13,NA,TRBJ2-5,NA,TRBV2,TGTGCCAGCCGAAAGGGGGGGCAAGAGACCCAGTACTTC,CASRKGGQETQYF
14,NA,TRBJ1-4,NA,TRBV6-5,TGTGCCAGCAGTTACACCCTTGAGCCTGAAAAACTGTTTTTT,CASSYTLEPEKLFF
11,NA,TRBJ1-5,NA,TRBV6-6,TGTGCCAGCAAAAGTGAACAGCCCCAGCATTTT,CASKSEQPQHF
14,NA,TRBJ1-6,TRBD1,TRBV5-1,TGCGCCAGCAGCTTGGTGGACAGGGATTCACCCCTCCACTTT,CASSLVDRDSPLHF
11,NA,TRBJ1-1,NA,TRBV19,TGTGCCAGTAGTCACAACACTGAAGCTTTCTTT,CASSHNTEAFF
10,NA,TRBJ2-7,NA,TRBV2,TGTGCCAGCAGTGCGGGAGAGCAGTACTTC,CASSAGEQYF
12,few,TRBJ1-1,NA,TRBV30,TGTGCCTGGAGTGTAGGGGGCACTGAAGCTTTCTTT,CAWSVGGTEAFF
15,NA,TRBJ2-1,TRBD1,TRBV7-9,TGTGCCAGCAGCCCACTGAGGGACAGCTACAATGAGCAGTTCTTC,CASSPLRDSYNEQFF